A single sample is the source of the 13 T cell receptor beta chains below, sequenced in a study of human T cells and chemical hapten exposure. TCRdb reprocessed the RACE reads with MiXCR, giving one entry per CDR3 protein. The repertoire consists of around 80,000 distinct CDR3 sequences, with 8.6% occurring once and the leading ten covering approximately 1.5%. Time point: healthy volunteer bleed at 6 weeks. Unfractionated whole blood was the source from which total RNA was extracted. Sequenced material: whole blood. Receptor source: a male donor in good health. Some clones in this sample may be carry-over from other donors' samples.

The chain has TRBV5-6 and TRBJ2-6; TRBD2 matches at 7 bases. Germline CDR1 SGHDT, CDR2 YYEEEE. V was pared by 2 bases and J by 13 bases, with 3 bases of the junction left unmatched. The CDR3 has 12 residues. CDR3 nucleotides: TGTGCCAGCAGCTTTGCCGGGAGGGTCCTGACTTTC. Amino acids: CASSFAGRVLTF.

The genes are TRBV7-2 and TRBJ2-2; D unresolved. Per germline, CDR1 SGHTA and CDR2 FQGNSA. The CDR3 is 15 residues long. V shed 4 bases and J shed 1 base, with 10 bases lying between them. CDR3 in amino acids: CASSYWTGNTGELFF. CDR3 coding DNA: TGTGCCAGCAGCTATTGGACGGGGAACACCGGGGAGCTGTTTTTT.

This clonotype was counted a few times. V and J are TRBV12-3 or TRBV12-4 and TRBJ2-1; TRBD2 matches 9 bases. Germline trimming cut 3 bases from V and 8 bases from J; bases unmatched to any gene: 11. The CDR3 is 16 residues long. CDR3 DNA: TGTGCCAGCAGTTTCGAAGTCCTAGCGGGGATCCATGAGCAGTTCTTC. Translated: CASSFEVLAGIHEQFF.

This clonotype was counted at least ten times. The gene calls are TRBV6-1 and TRBJ2-7; the D is unclear. There are 12 residues in the CDR3. Germline V gene lookup returns CDR1 MNHNS and CDR2 SASEGT. The V end was cut by 8 bases, the J end by 4 bases, with 12 bases between. The CDR3 sequence is CASGPVGYEQYF. As DNA, the CDR3 is TGTGCCAGCGGGCCGGTAGGATACGAGCAGTACTTC.

In DNA, the CDR3 is TGTGCCAGCAGCCTAGGGTCCGGGGGAATAAATCAGCCCCAGCATTTT. This encodes CASSLGSGGINQPQHF. The chain employs TRBV12-3 or TRBV12-4 and TRBJ1-5; D is perhaps TRBD1 (5 bases). Trimming took off 6 bases at V and 4 bases at J, with 19 bases between the two ends. The length of the CDR3 is 16 residues.

The chain joins TRBV6-2 or TRBV6-3 to TRBJ2-6; either TRBD1 or TRBD2 may supply D (5 bases each). The CDR3 consists of 16 residues. Germline V CDR1 and CDR2: MNHEY, SVGEGT. Trimming shortened V by 2 bases and J by 2 bases, and 10 bases separated the two germline ends. CDR3 residues: CASSYGMGAGANVLTF. The CDR3 DNA is TGTGCCAGCAGTTACGGGATGGGGGCTGGGGCCAACGTCCTGACTTTC.

The chain uses TRBV6-2 or TRBV6-3 and TRBJ2-5, with D uncertain. Trimming removed 7 bases from V and 5 bases from J, with 8 bases in between. This CDR3 region has 11 residues. Looked up from germline, CDR1 is MNHEY and CDR2 is SVGEGT. The CDR3 region has the DNA TGTGCCAGCAAAGCCGGGGAGACCCAGTACTTC. The encoded protein is CASKAGETQYF.

This rearrangement joins TRBV27 to TRBJ2-7, with 8 bases fitting TRBD1. The CDR3 spans 14 residues. V shed 4 bases, J shed 5 bases, and the junction held 7 bases outside the gene matches. CDR1 MNHEY and CDR2 SMNVEV come from the germline V gene (reference sequence). The CDR3 loop is CASSWRTGLDEQYF. CDR3 bases: TGTGCCAGCAGTTGGAGGACAGGGCTCGACGAGCAGTACTTC.

There are many counts of this clonotype. The V gene is TRBV7-2, the J gene TRBJ2-7; 9 nucleotides agree with TRBD1. The V gene end was trimmed by 5 bases and the J gene end by 2 bases; junction bases not matched to a gene: 10. CDR1 is SGHTA, CDR2 FQGNSA, per germline. This CDR3 region has 16 residues. Written as DNA, the CDR3 is TGTGCCAGCAGCCATTCACAGGGGGCGGAAACCTACGAGCAGTACTTC. This gives the protein CASSHSQGAETYEQYF.

This clonotype was seen more than once but under ten times. This chain uses TRBV6-5 with TRBJ1-1; 9 bases agree with TRBD1. V shed 7 bases and J 5 bases; nucleotides not matched to a gene: 8. This CDR3 spans 14 amino acids. Germline V gene sequence: CDR1 MNHEY, CDR2 SVGAGI. DNA of the CDR3: TGTGCCAGCACCCAGGACAGGGGAAGGACTGAAGCTTTCTTT. Translating it yields CASTQDRGRTEAFF.

This clonotype was found many times. The J gene is TRBJ2-5, the V gene TRBV7-8; TRBD2 matches 13 bases. This CDR3 contains 17 residues. V shed 0 bases and J 5 bases; nucleotides not matched to a gene: 6. In germline, CDR1 is SGHVS, CDR2 FQNEAQ. CDR3 coding DNA: TGTGCCAGCAGCTTAGCGCAACTAGCGGGAGGGCCCGAGACCCAGTACTTC. It encodes CASSLAQLAGGPETQYF.

This clonotype was observed many times. V usage is TRBV3-1 and J usage is TRBJ2-3; TRBD2 matches 7 bases. The CDR3 is 17 residues long. The V gene's germline CDR1 is LGHDT and CDR2 YNNKEL (reference sequence). V was clipped by 0 bases and J by 1 base; unmatched bases: 7. The CDR3 nucleotides read TGTGCCAGCAGCCAAGAGCTAAGCGGGATTGGCACAGATACGCAGTATTTT. Translation gives CASSQELSGIGTDTQYF.

In its sample, this clonotype was seen a few times. The chain links TRBV5-1 to TRBJ2-1, with a possible D match to TRBD2 (5 bases). The CDR3 is made up of 14 amino acids. V lost 4 bases, J lost 2 bases, and 10 bases lay in between. Germline V lookup: CDR1 SGHRS, CDR2 YFSETQ. CDR3: CASSTPGTYNEQFF. The CDR3 DNA reads as TGCGCCAGCAGCACCCCCGGGACCTACAATGAGCAGTTCTTC.